The following is a TCR beta chain sequence with its context. The target of this receptor is not known. No base quality information exists; no much larger clone differs at one position. Trimmed from V: 2 bases; trimmed from J: 5 bases; junction bases lacking a gene match: 6. Spanning cysteine to phenylalanine, the CDR3 consists of 17 amino acids. The only DNA kept is the CDR3, 51 bases in frame from the first base. Looking up the germline V gene (reference sequence) yields CDR1 SEHNR and CDR2 FQNEAQ. This sample is drawn from a study of blood T cell repertoires in COVID-19 (dated by TCRdb to the early 2020s). Study-wide context: Samples from collaborators originated in the United States, Italy and Spain and spanned both the acute and convalescent phases of COVID-19. HLA class I and class II types, where available, came from metadata supplied by the sample provider rather than from assay-based typing. The prospective study material was composed of cDNA or gDNA derived from T cells, B-cell-depleted T cells, or PBMCs. Samples came from the ongoing ImmuneRACE study (first 160 participants) plus 1,254 subjects from 6 global collaborators. Subjects who had been exposed to COVID-19, were actively infected with it, or had recovered from it provided the deeply sampled blood TCRbeta repertoires that made up the dataset. The sample metadata nearly always contained a de-identified subject ID, COVID-19 status, age in years and sex. The repertoires were made available in a free public database intended to serve as a resource for research on the immune response to SARS-CoV-2.

TCRbeta CDR3 regions were amplified from genomic DNA using the immunoSEQ Assay, a bias-controlled multiplex PCR. On the authors' methods: The number of nucleated cells in each sample was estimated from the amplification of reference gene primers within the assay. Sequence reads were collapsed and filtered to measure the absolute abundance of every unique TCRbeta CDR3 rearrangement. For each sample, productive Simpson clonality was calculated as the square root of Simpson's diversity index over productive rearrangements. In TCRdb, the immuneACCESS table is reduced to in-frame sequences with V and J assigned. These tables do not hold every clone; where another copy was compared, an unresolved V gene accounts for under half, and the others remain unexplained. D and trimming come from the DNA, and the V and J calls and clone size come from that table. The sample records approximately 200,000 clones, 75% to 90% of which are singletons. Jointly, the top ten make up about 3.5% of the sample.

The research as a whole found: The quantity of clinical and demographic metadata differed by source and by participant and was supplied without curation.

Participants in the prospective study were aged roughly 18 to 95 years, lived in under 30 United States geographic areas, and enrolled through a virtual design. Cohort assignment in the prospective study relied on participant-reported clinical history from a screening survey and a study questionnaire. In the prospective study, whole blood, serum and a nasopharyngeal or oropharyngeal swab were collected from each participant by mobile phlebotomists. Prospective study participants could optionally give additional blood draws and questionnaires over an approximately 2-month period. Before DNA extraction, prospective study blood samples were shipped either frozen or at room temperature.

The sequenced material came from PBMCs or T cells enriched from blood (not recorded which). The chain is made from TRBV7-9 and TRBJ2-2, with 12 bases matching TRBD1. The TCR originated in a woman between 18 and 29 years old in a cohort exposed to, infected with or recovered from COVID-19 (not recorded which). In nucleotides, the sequence is TGTGCCAGCAGCTTAACCGGGACAGGGGGCGGTACCGGGGAGCTGTTTTTT. This encodes CASSLTGTGGGTGELFF.